This TCR beta chain comes out of a study of cytomegalovirus exposure and HLA in healthy donors. V shed 0 bases, J shed 5 bases, and the junction held 5 bases outside the gene matches. The CDR3 contains 14 residues. Germline V gene sequence: CDR1 GTSNPN, CDR2 SVGIG (reference sequence). Study-level results: Cytomegalovirus association was assigned to about 180 TCR beta chains. Testing in vitro showed three CMV-associated chains specific for CMV antigens.

Use of 60 Vbeta and 13 Jbeta primers characterized the PCR. The repertoire was sequenced with immunoSEQ multiplex PCR; TCRdb's copy has only in-frame clones and lacks some. Counted here are approximately 140,000 clones, more than 60% occurring once; the ten biggest clones make up about 12%. Points on this clone: Its antigen remains unknown.

Material for sequencing was PBMCs. This TCR came from a man in his forties or fifties in good health and CMV-seropositive. The chain links TRBV30 to TRBJ2-5; 8 bases fit TRBD1. The CDR3 is CAWSVAGGAETQYF. CDR3 nucleotide sequence: TGTGCCTGGAGTGTTGCAGGGGGCGCGGAGACCCAGTACTTC.